This T cell receptor beta chain emerged from a study of blood T cell repertoires in COVID-19. Participants were placed into cohorts based on the clinical history they reported. This CDR3 is built from 12 residues. From germline, CDR1 is MNHEY and CDR2 SVGAGI. Germline trimming cut 8 bases from V and 8 bases from J; bases unmatched to any gene: 8. Sequenced by immunoSEQ multiplex PCR; TCRdb stores in-frame clones only, minus some. The sample holds about 320,000 clones, more than 90% seen once. The chain has TRBV6-5 and TRBJ2-5; TRBD2 matches 7 bases. Sequenced: PBMCs or T cells enriched from blood (not recorded which). The origin of this receptor is a woman in her 30s who had been exposed to COVID-19. CDR3 in DNA: TGTGCCAGCTGGGGGGGGGAATCAACCCAGTACTTC. This encodes CASWGGESTQYF.